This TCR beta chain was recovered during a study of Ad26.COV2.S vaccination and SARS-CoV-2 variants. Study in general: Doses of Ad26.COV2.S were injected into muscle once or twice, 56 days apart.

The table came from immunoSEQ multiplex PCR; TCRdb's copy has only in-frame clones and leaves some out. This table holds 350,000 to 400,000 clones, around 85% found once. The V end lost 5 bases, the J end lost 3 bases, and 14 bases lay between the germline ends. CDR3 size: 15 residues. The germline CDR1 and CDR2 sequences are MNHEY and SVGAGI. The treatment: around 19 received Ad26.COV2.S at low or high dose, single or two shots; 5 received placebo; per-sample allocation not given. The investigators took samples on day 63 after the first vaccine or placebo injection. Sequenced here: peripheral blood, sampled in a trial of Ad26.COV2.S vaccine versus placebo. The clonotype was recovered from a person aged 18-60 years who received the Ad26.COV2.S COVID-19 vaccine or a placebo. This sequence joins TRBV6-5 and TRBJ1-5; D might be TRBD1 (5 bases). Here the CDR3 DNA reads TGTGCCAGCAGTCTTCGGGGGAGGGACAATCAGCCCCAGCATTTT. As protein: CASSLRGRDNQPQHF.